The table lists the clone carrying this TCR beta chain with a few counts. Its antigen is as yet unknown. This entry comes from a study of blood T cells in healthy people across ages. Findings and caveats of the study: As age increased, TCR beta diversity per million T cells fell in a roughly linear fashion.

Germline loops: CDR1 SGHKS, CDR2 YYEKEE (reference sequence). Trimming at V came to 3 bases and at J to 2 bases, leaving 9 bases not matched to a gene. The length of the CDR3 is 17 residues. A second about 6 to 12 cycle PCR used barcoded and J-beta primers. Tags on each cDNA molecule came from a template-switch adaptor with 12 random nucleotides. TCRdb passed the 5' RACE reads through MiXCR, listing each CDR3 protein once. This table holds around 1,700,000 distinct CDR3 sequences, roughly 28% found once. This clonotype was sampled from a woman aged 25 to 39 in good health. The chain joins TRBV5-5 to TRBJ2-3, with 10 bases identical to TRBD2. Sequenced: blood. In DNA, the CDR3 is TGTGCCAGCAGCTGGAAGACTAGCGGGTCGAACACAGATACGCAGTATTTT. It specifies CASSWKTSGSNTDTQYF.